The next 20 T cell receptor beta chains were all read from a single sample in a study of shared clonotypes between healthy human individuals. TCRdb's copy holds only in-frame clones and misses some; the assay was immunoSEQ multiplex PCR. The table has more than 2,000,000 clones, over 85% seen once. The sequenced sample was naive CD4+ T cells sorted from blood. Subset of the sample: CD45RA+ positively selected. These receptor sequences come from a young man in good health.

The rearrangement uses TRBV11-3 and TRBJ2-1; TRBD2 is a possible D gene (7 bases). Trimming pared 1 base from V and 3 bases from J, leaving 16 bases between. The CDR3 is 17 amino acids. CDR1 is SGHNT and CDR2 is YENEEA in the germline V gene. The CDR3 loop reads CASSLGGGSQLYNEQFF. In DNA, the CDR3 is TGTGCCAGCAGCTTAGGCGGGGGCAGCCAACTCTACAATGAGCAGTTCTTC.

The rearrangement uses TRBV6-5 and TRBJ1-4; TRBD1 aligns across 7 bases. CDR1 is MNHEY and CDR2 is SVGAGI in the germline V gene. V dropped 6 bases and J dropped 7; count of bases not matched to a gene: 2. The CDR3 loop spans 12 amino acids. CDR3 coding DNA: TGTGCCAGCAGCCAGGGGGGTGAAAAACTGTTTTTT. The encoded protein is CASSQGGEKLFF.

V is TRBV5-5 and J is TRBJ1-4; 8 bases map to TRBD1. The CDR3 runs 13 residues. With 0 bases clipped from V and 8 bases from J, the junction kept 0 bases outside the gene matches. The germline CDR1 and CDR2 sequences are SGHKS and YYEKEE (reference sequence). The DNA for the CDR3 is TGTGCCAGCAGCTTGGGACAGGGGGAAAAACTGTTTTTT. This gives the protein CASSLGQGEKLFF. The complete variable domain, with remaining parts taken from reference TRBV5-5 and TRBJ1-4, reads DAGVTQSPTHLIKTRGQQVTLRCSPISGHKSVSWYQQVLGQGPQFIFQYYEKEERGRGNFPDRFSARQFPNYSSELNVNALLLGDSALYLCASSLGQGEKLFFGSGTQLSVL.

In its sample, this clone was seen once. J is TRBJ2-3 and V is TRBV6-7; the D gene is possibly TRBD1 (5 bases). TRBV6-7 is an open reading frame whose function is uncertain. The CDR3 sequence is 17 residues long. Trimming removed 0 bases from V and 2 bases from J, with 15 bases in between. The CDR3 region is CASSYSCWGRDTDTQYF. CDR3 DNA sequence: TGTGCCAGCAGTTACTCGTGCTGGGGCAGAGACACAGATACGCAGTATTTT.

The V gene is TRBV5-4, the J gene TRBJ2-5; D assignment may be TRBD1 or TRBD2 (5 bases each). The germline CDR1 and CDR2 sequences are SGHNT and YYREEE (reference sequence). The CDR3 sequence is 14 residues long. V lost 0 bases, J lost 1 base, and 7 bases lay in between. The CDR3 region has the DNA TGTGCCAGCAGCTTGGTCGGGGCCCAAGAGACCCAGTACTTC. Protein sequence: CASSLVGAQETQYF.

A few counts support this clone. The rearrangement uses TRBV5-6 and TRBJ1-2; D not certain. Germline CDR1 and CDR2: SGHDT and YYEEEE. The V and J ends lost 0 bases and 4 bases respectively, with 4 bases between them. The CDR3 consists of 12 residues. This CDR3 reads CASSLDIYGYTF. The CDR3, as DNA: TGTGCCAGCAGCTTGGACATCTATGGCTACACCTTC. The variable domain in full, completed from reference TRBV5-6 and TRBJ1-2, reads DAGVTQSPTHLIKTRGQQVTLRCSPKSGHDTVSWYQQALGQGPQFIFQYYEEEERQRGNFPDRFSGHQFPNYSSELNVNALLLGDSALYLCASSLDIYGYTFGSGTRLTVV.

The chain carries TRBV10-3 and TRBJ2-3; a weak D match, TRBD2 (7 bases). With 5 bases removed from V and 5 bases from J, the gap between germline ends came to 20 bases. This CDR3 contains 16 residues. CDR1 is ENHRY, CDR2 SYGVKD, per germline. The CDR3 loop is CAISPFGGGGRDTQYF. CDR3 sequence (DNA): TGTGCCATCAGTCCCTTCGGAGGGGGGGGGAGAGATACGCAGTATTTT.

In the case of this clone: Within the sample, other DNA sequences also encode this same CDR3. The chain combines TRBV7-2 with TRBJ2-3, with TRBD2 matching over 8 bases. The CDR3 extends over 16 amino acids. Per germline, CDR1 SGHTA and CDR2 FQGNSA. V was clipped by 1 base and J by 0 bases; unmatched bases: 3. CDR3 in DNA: TGTGCCAGCAGCTTAGGGTCTAGCGGGAGCACAGATACGCAGTATTTT. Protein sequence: CASSLGSSGSTDTQYF.

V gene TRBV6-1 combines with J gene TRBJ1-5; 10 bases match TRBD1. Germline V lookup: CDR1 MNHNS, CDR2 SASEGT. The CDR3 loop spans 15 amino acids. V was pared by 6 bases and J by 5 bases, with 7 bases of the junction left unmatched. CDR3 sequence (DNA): TGTGCCAGCAGGAGACAGGGGGCTGTGGATCAGCCCCAGCATTTT. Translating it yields CASRRQGAVDQPQHF.

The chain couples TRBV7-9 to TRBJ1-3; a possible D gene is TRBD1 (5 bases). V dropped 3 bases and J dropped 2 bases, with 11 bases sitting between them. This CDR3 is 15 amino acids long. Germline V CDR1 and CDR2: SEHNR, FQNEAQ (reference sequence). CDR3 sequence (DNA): TGTGCCAGCAGCTTTGCAGGGATAGCTGGAAACACCATATATTTT. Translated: CASSFAGIAGNTIYF.

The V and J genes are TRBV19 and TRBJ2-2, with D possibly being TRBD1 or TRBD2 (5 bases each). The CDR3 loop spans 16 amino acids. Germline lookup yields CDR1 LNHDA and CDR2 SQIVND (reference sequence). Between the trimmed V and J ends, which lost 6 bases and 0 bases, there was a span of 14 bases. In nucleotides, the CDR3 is TGTGCCAGTAGAAAGTGGGGACCAACGAACACCGGGGAGCTGTTTTTT. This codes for CASRKWGPTNTGELFF.

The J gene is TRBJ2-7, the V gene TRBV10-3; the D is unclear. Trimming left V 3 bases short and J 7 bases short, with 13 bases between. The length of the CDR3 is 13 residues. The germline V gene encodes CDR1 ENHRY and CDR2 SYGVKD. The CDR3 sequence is CAISDLVSREQYF. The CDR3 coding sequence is TGTGCCATCAGTGATCTAGTCTCCAGGGAGCAGTACTTC.

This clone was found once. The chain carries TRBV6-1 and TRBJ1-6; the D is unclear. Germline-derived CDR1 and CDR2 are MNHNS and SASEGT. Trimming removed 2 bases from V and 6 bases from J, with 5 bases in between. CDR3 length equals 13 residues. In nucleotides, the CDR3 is TGTGCCAGCAGTGAATATAGTAATTCACCCCTCCACTTT. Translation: CASSEYSNSPLHF.

Here the CDR3 reads CATSRDWGGGAYGYTF. CDR3 coding DNA: TGTGCCACCAGCAGAGATTGGGGAGGGGGAGCGTATGGCTACACCTTC. V usage is TRBV15 and J usage is TRBJ1-2; D perhaps matches TRBD1 (6 bases). Germline V gene sequence: CDR1 LNHNV, CDR2 YYDKDF (reference sequence). This CDR3 region has 16 residues. With 0 bases removed from V and 5 bases from J, the gap between germline ends came to 16 bases.

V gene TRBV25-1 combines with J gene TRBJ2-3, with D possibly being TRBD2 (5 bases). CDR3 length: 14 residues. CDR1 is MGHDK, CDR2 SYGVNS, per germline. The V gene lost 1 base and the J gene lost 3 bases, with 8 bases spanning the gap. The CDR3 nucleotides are TGTGCCAGCAGTGAATCGCGGAGGACAGATACGCAGTATTTT. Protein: CASSESRRTDTQYF.

The CDR3 spells CASSLALAGKQFF. CDR3 bases: TGTGCCAGCAGCTTAGCGCTCGCCGGAAAGCAGTTCTTC. The V and J genes are TRBV7-9 and TRBJ2-1; D is undetermined. Looked up from germline, CDR1 is SEHNR and CDR2 is FQNEAQ (reference sequence). Trimming left V 0 bases short and J 11 bases short, with 11 bases between. The CDR3 spans 13 residues.

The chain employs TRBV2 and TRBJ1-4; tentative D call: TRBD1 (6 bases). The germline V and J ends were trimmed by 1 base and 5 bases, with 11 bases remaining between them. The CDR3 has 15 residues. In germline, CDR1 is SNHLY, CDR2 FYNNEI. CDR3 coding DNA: TGTGCCAGCAGTGAAGGGGGGCCCAGCAATGAAAAACTGTTTTTT. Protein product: CASSEGGPSNEKLFF.

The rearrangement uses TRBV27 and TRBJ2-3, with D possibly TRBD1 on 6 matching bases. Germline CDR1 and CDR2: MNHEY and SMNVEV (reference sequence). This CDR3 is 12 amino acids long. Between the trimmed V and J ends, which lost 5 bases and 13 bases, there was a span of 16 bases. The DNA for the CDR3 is TGTGCCAGCAGTCAACAGGGTACCCGGGAGTATTTT. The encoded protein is CASSQQGTREYF.

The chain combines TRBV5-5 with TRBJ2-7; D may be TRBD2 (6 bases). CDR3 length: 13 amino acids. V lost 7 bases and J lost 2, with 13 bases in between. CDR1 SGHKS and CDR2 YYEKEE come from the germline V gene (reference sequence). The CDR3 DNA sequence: TGTGCCAGCTCGGAGGGCCAACCCTACGAGCAGTACTTC. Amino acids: CASSEGQPYEQYF.

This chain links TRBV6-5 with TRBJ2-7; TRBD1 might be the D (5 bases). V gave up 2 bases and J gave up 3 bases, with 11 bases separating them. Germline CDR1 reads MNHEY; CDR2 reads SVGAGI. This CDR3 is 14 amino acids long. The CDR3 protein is CASSYPTGYYEQYF. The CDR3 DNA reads TGTGCCAGCAGTTACCCTACAGGATACTACGAGCAGTACTTC.